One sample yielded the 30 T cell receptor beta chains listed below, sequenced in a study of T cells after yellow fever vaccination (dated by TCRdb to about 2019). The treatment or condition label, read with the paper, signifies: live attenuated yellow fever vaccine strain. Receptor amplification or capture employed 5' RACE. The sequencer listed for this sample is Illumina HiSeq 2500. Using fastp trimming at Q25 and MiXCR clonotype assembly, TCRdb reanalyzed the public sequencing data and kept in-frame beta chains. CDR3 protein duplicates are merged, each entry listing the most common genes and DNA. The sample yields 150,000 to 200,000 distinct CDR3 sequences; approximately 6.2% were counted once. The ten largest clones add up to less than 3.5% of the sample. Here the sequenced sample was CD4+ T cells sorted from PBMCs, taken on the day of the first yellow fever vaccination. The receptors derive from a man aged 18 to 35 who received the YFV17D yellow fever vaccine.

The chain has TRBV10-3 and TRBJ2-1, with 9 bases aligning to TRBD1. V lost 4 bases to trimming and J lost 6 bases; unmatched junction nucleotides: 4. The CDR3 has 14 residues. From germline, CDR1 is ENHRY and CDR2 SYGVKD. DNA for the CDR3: TGTGCCATCAGTGGGGACAGGGCCCTCAATGAGCAGTTCTTC. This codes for CAISGDRALNEQFF.

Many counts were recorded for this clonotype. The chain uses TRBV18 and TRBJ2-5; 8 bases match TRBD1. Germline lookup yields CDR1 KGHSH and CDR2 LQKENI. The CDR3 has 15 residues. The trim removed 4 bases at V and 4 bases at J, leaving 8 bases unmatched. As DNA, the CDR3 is TGTGCCAGCTCACGGACAGGGCCCGGTGGAGAGACCCAGTACTTC. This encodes CASSRTGPGGETQYF. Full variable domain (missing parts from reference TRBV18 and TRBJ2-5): NAGVMQNPRHLVRRRGQEARLRCSPMKGHSHVYWYRQLPEEGLKFMVYLQKENIIDESGMPKERFSAEFPKEGPSILRIQQVVRGDSAAYFCASSRTGPGGETQYFGPGTRLLVL.

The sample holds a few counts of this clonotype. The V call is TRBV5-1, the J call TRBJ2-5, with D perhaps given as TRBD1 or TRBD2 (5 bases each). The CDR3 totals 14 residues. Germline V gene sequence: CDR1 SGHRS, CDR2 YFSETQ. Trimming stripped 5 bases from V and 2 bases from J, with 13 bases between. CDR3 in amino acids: CASRGLTGQETQYF. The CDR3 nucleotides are TGCGCCAGCAGGGGGCTAACGGGGCAAGAGACCCAGTACTTC.

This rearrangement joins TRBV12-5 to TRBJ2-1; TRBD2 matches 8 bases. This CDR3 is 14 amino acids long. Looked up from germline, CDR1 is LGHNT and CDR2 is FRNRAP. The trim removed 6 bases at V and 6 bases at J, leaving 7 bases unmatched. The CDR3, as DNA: TGTGCTAGTGGCGTTAGCGGGGTGCTCAATGAGCAGTTCTTC. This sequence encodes CASGVSGVLNEQFF.

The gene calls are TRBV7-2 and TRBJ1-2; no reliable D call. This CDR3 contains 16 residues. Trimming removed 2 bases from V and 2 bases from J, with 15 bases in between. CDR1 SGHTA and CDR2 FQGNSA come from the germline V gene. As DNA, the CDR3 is TGTGCCAGCAGCTTACATGTGACATCCTTAAACTATGGCTACACCTTC. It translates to CASSLHVTSLNYGYTF.

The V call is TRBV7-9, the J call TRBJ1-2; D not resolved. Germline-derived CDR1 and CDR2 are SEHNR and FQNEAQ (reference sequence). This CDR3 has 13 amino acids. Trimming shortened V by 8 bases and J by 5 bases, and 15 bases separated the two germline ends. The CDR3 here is CASGLPNPYGYTF. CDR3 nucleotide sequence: TGTGCCAGCGGACTGCCCAACCCTTATGGCTACACCTTC.

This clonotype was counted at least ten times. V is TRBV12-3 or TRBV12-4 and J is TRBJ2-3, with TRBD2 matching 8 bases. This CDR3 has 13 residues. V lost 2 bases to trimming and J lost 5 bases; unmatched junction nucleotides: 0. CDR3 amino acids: CASSLLAGDTQYF. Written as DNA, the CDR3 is TGTGCCAGCAGTTTACTAGCGGGAGATACGCAGTATTTT.

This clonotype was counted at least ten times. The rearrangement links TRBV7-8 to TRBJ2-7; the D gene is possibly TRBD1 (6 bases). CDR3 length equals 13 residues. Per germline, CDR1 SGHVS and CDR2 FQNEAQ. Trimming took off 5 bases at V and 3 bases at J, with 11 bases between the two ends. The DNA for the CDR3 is TGTGCCAGCAGCCTGGACAGCCTCTACGAGCAGTACGTC. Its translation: CASSLDSLYEQYV.

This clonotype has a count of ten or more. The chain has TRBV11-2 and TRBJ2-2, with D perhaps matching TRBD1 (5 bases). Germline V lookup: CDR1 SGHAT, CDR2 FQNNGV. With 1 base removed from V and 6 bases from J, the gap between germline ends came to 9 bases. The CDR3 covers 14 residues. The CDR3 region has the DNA TGTGCCAGCAGCTTAGCAGGGTTCGCCGGGGAGCTGTTTTTT. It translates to CASSLAGFAGELFF. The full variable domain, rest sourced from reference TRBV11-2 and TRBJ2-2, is EAGVAQSPRYKIIEKRQSVAFWCNPISGHATLYWYQQILGQGPKLLIQFQNNGVVDDSQLPKDRFSAERLKGVDSTLKIQPAKLEDSAVYLCASSLAGFAGELFFGEGSRLTVL.

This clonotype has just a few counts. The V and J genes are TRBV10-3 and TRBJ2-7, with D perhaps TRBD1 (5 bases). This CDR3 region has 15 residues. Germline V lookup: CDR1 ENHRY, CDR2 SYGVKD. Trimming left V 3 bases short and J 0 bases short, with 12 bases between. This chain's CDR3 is CAISDRTKSSYEQYV. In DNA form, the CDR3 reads TGTGCCATCAGTGATAGGACAAAGAGCTCCTACGAGCAGTACGTC.

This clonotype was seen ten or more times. The CDR3 spells CASSLGTGPSNEQFF. The DNA of the CDR3 is TGCGCCAGCAGCTTGGGGACCGGCCCGTCGAATGAGCAGTTCTTC. The chain is built from TRBV5-1 and TRBJ2-1, with unresolved D. CDR3 length: 15 residues. The germline CDR1 and CDR2 sequences are SGHRS and YFSETQ. The ends were cut back, 0 bases at V and 7 bases at J, with 14 bases in the middle.

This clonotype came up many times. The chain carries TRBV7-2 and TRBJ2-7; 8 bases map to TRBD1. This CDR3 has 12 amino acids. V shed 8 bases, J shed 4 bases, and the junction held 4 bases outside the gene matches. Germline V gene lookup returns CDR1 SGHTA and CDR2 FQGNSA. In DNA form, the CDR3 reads TGTGCCAGCGGGGACAGGTTATACGAGCAGTACTTC. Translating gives CASGDRLYEQYF.

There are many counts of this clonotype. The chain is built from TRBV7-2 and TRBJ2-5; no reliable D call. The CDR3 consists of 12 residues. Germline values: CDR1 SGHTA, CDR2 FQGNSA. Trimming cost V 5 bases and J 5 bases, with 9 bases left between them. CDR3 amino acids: CASSPSRETQYF. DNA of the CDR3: TGTGCCAGCAGCCCGAGCAGGGAGACCCAGTACTTC.

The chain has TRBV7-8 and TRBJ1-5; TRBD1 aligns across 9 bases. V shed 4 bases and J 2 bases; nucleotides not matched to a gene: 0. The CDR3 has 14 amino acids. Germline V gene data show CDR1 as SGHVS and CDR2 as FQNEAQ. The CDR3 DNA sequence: TGTGCCAGCAGCTGGGACAGGGGCAATCAGCCCCAGCATTTT. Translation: CASSWDRGNQPQHF. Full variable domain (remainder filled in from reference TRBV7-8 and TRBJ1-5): GAGVSQSPRYKVAKRGQDVALRCDPISGHVSLFWYQQALGQGPEFLTYFQNEAQLDKSGLPSDRFFAERPEGSVSTLKIQRTQQEDSAVYLCASSWDRGNQPQHFGDGTRLSIL.

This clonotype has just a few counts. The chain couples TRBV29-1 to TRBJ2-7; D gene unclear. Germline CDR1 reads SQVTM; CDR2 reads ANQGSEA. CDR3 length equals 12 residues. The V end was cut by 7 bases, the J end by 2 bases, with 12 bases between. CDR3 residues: CSASFQTYEQYF. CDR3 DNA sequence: TGCAGCGCGAGTTTCCAAACCTACGAGCAGTACTTC.

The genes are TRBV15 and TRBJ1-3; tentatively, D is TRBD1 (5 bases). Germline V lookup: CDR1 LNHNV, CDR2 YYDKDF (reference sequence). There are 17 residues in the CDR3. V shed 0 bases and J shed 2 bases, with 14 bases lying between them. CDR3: CATSRDRRGRTGNTIYF. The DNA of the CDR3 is TGTGCCACCAGCAGAGATCGCCGGGGGAGGACTGGAAACACCATATATTTT.

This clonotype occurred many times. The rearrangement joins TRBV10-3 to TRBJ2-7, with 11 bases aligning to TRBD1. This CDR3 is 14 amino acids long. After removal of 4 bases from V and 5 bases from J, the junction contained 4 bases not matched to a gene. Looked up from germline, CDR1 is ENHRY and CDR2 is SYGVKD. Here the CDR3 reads CAISGGQGANEQYV. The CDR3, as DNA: TGTGCCATCAGTGGAGGACAGGGGGCAAACGAGCAGTACGTC.

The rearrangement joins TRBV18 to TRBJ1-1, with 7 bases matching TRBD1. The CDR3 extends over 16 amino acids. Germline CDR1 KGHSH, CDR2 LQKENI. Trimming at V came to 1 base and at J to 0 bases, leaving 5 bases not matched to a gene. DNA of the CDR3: TGTGCCAGCTCACCACTACCGACAGGGTTGAACACTGAAGCTTTCTTT. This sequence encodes CASSPLPTGLNTEAFF.

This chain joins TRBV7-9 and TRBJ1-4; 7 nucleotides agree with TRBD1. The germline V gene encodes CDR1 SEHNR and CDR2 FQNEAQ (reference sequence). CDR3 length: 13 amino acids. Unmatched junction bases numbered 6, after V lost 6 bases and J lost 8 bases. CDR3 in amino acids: CASSRGTDEKLFF. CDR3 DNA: TGTGCCAGCAGTAGGGGGACAGACGAAAAACTGTTTTTT.

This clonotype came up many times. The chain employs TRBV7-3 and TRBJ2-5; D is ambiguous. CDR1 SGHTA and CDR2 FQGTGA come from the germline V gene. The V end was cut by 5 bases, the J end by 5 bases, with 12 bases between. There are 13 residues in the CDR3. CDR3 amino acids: CASSPGSAETQYF. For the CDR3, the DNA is TGTGCCAGCAGCCCCGGATCAGCGGAGACCCAGTACTTC.

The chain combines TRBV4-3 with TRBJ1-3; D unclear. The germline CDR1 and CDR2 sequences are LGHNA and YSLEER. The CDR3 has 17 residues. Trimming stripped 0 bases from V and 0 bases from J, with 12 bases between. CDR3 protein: CASSQDHLQRSGNTIYF. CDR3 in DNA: TGCGCCAGCAGCCAAGATCACCTACAGCGCTCTGGAAACACCATATATTTT.

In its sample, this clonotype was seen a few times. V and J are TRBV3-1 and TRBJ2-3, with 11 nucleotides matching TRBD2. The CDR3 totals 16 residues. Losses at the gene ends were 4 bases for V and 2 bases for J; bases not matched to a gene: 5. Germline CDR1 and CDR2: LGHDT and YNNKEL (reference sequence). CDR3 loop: CASSPRTSGLTDTQYF. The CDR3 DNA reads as TGTGCCAGCAGCCCTCGGACTAGCGGGCTCACAGATACGCAGTATTTT.

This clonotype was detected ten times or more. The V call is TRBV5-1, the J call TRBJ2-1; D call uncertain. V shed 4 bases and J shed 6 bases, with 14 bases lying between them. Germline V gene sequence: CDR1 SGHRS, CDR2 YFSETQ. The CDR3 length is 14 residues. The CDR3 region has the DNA TGCGCCAGCAGCCTCCAAAGGAAGGGCAATGAGCAGTTCTTC. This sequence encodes CASSLQRKGNEQFF.

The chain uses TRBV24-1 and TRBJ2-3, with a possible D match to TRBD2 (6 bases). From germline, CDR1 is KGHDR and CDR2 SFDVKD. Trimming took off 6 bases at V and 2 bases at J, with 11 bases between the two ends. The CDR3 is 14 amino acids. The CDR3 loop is CATSSPGDTDTQYF. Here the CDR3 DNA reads TGTGCCACCAGTAGTCCGGGGGACACAGATACGCAGTATTTT.

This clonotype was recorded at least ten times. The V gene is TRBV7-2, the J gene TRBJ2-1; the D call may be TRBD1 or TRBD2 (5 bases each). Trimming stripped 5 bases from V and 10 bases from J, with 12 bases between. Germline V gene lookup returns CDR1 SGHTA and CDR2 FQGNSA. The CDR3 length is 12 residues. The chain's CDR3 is CASSPREGEQFF. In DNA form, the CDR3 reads TGTGCCAGCAGCCCACGAGAGGGGGAGCAGTTCTTC.

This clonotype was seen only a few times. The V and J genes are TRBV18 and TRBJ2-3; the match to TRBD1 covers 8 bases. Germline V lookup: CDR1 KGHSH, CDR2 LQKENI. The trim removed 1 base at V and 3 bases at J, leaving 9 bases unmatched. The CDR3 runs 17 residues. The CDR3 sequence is CASSPLWRQGRTDTQYF. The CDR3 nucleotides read TGTGCCAGCTCACCACTCTGGAGACAGGGGAGGACAGATACGCAGTATTTT.

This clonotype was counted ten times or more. The DNA for the CDR3 is TGTGCCAGCAGTCCCCCCGGGACGGGAAGGACCCAGTACTTC. Amino acids: CASSPPGTGRTQYF. This chain connects TRBV12-3 or TRBV12-4 to TRBJ2-5, with D perhaps assigned TRBD1 or TRBD2 (5 bases each). CDR3 length equals 14 residues. The V and J ends lost 5 bases and 7 bases respectively, with 17 bases between them.

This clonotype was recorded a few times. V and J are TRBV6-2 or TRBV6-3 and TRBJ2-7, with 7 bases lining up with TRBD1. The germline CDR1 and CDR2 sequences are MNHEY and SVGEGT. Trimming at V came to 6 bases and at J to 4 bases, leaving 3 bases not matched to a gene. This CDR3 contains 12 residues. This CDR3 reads CASSDRVYEQYV. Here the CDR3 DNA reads TGTGCCAGCAGCGACAGGGTTTACGAGCAGTACGTC.

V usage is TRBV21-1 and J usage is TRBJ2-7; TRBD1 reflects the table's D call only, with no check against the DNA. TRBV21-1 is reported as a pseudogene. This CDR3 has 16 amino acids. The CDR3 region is CASSESPGQGFYEQYV. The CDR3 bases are TGTGCCAGCAGCGAAAGCCCTGGACAGGGTTTCTACGAGCAGTACGTC.

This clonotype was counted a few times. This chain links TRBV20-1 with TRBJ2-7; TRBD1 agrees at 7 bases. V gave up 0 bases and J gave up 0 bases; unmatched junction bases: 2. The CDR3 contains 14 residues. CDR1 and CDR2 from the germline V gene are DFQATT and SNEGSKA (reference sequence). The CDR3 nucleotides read TGCAGTGCTAGAGATAGACAGGGCTCCTACGAGCAGTACTTC. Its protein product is CSARDRQGSYEQYF.